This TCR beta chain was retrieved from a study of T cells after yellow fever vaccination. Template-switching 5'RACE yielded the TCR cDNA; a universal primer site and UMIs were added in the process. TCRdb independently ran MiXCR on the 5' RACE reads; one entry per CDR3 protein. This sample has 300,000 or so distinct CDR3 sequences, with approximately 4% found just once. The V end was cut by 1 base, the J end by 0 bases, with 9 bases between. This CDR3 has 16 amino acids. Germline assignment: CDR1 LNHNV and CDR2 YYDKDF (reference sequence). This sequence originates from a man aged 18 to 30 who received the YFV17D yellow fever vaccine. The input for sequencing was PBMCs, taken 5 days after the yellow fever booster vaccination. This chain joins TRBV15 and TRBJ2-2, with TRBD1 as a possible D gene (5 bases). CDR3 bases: TGTGCCACCAGCAGAGCAGGGCACACGAACACCGGGGAGCTGTTTTTT. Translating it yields CATSRAGHTNTGELFF.